Below, 12 T cell receptor beta chains from the same sample are listed, as sequenced in a study of OX40 agonist ivuxolimab in advanced cancers. Clones were sequenced by immunoSEQ multiplex PCR, and TCRdb holds only the in-frame ones, with some missing. Of about 93,000 clones in the sample, 92% are singletons; the top ten hold roughly 0.53%. This material consisted of CD4+ or CD8+ T cells sorted from blood, taken in a trial of the OX40 agonist ivuxolimab. The receptors were gathered from an adult with an advanced solid tumor such as melanoma, head and neck, liver or kidney cancer.

The chain employs TRBV5-1 and TRBJ2-7; no clear D gene. V lost 3 bases to trimming and J lost 4 bases, with 8 bases between them. Germline V gene sequence: CDR1 SGHRS, CDR2 YFSETQ. CDR3 length: 12 residues. The CDR3 coding sequence is TGCGCCAGCAGCTCCCAAAGATACGAGCAGTACTTC. It yields the protein CASSSQRYEQYF.

The J gene is TRBJ1-6, the V gene TRBV2; a weak D match, TRBD1 (5 bases). The CDR3 contains 13 residues. Trimming shortened V by 6 bases and J by 9 bases, and 12 bases separated the two germline ends. The germline V gene encodes CDR1 SNHLY and CDR2 FYNNEI. The CDR3 loop is CASRRGLSSPLHF. DNA of the CDR3: TGTGCCAGCAGAAGGGGTCTTAGTTCACCCCTCCACTTT.

This chain connects TRBV14 to TRBJ2-7; a possible D gene is TRBD1 (8 bases). Germline CDR1 SGHDN, CDR2 FVKESK. The CDR3 contains 18 residues. V gave up 4 bases and J gave up 3 bases, with 25 bases separating them. CDR3 sequence reads: CASSPGQGVSGLHYEQYF. The DNA of the CDR3 is TGTGCCAGCAGCCCAGGACAGGGTGTTTCGGGACTACACTACGAGCAGTACTTC.

V is TRBV7-9 and J is TRBJ2-3, with D hard to call. Germline CDR1 SEHNR, CDR2 FQNEAQ (reference sequence). V gave up 9 bases and J gave up 4 bases, with 8 bases separating them. This CDR3 has 11 amino acids. The DNA of the CDR3 is TGTGCCAGTGGTCAGGCAGATACGCAGTATTTT. Its protein is CASGQADTQYF.

The rearrangement uses TRBV7-3 and TRBJ2-3; D is perhaps TRBD1 (5 bases). Germline V gene sequence: CDR1 SGHTA, CDR2 FQGTGA. This CDR3 is 15 amino acids long. The germline V and J ends were trimmed by 5 bases and 2 bases, with 14 bases remaining between them. This chain's CDR3 is CASSTQGTVTDTQYF. The CDR3 nucleotides read TGTGCCAGCAGCACCCAGGGTACTGTCACAGATACGCAGTATTTT. Full variable domain (missing parts from reference TRBV7-3 and TRBJ2-3): GAGVSQTPSNKVTEKGKYVELRCDPISGHTALYWYRQSLGQGPEFLIYFQGTGAADDSGLPNDRFFAVRPEGSVSTLKIQRTERGDSAVYLCASSTQGTVTDTQYFGPGTRLTVL.

The chain is built from TRBV13 and TRBJ2-2; TRBD1 matches at 8 bases. V shed 6 bases, J shed 3 bases, and the junction held 6 bases outside the gene matches. The length of the CDR3 is 15 residues. Per the germline V gene, CDR1 is PRHDT and CDR2 is FYEKMQ (reference sequence). The CDR3 nucleotides read TGTGCCAGCAGGACGGACAGGGTACACACCGGGGAGCTGTTTTTT. Translation gives CASRTDRVHTGELFF.

The V gene is TRBV7-2, the J gene TRBJ1-2, with D possibly matching TRBD1 (5 bases). V lost 1 base and J lost 4, with 13 bases in between. Germline V gene lookup returns CDR1 SGHTA and CDR2 FQGNSA. The CDR3 runs to 15 residues. CDR3 bases: TGTGCCAGCAGCTTAGGCGGTGACAGCTTCTATGGCTACACCTTC. It codes for CASSLGGDSFYGYTF.

V and J are TRBV7-2 and TRBJ1-3, with a weak D call TRBD1 (6 bases). The CDR3 runs to 13 residues. Trimming took off 3 bases at V and 7 bases at J, with 10 bases between the two ends. Germline assignment: CDR1 SGHTA and CDR2 FQGNSA. Here the CDR3 reads CASSFGQGNTIYF. Written as DNA, the CDR3 is TGTGCCAGCAGCTTTGGCCAGGGGAACACCATATATTTT.

Points on this clone: The junction shows a germline mismatch at one end, possibly a read error. This rearrangement joins TRBV7-7 to TRBJ1-1; D may be TRBD1 (6 bases). Germline V CDR1 and CDR2: SSHAT, FNYEAQ (reference sequence). This CDR3 comprises 15 residues. As DNA, the CDR3 is TGTGCTAGCAGCTTAGCGGGGGGGCTAAAAACTGAAGCTTTCTTT. Translated: CASSLAGGLKTEAFF.

This clone was detected only once. The J gene is TRBJ2-1, the V gene TRBV6-5; TRBD1 or TRBD2 may be the D gene (7 bases each). V lost 6 bases, J lost 7 bases, and 13 bases lay in between. Germline CDR1 is MNHEY and CDR2 is SVGAGI. This CDR3 has 13 residues. The DNA for the CDR3 is TGTGCCAGCAGCCAGCAGGGGGGGAATGAGCAGTTCTTC. This gives the protein CASSQQGGNEQFF.

V usage is TRBV7-3 and J usage is TRBJ2-2; D not certain. Trimming took 3 bases from V and 6 from J, leaving 5 bases between them. Germline-derived CDR1 and CDR2 are SGHTA and FQGTGA. There are 12 residues in the CDR3. The CDR3 reads CASSFPAGELFF. CDR3 in DNA: TGTGCCAGCAGCTTTCCCGCCGGGGAGCTGTTTTTT.

The gene calls are TRBV6-1 and TRBJ2-3; D gene ambiguous. CDR1 is MNHNS and CDR2 is SASEGT in the germline V gene. The CDR3 is 12 amino acids. Trimming cost V 4 bases and J 0 bases, with 2 bases left between them. The CDR3 reads CASSGSTDTQYF. For the CDR3, the DNA is TGTGCCAGCAGTGGAAGCACAGATACGCAGTATTTT.